The present entry profiles one TCR beta chain with its context. The record originates from a study of cytomegalovirus exposure and HLA in healthy donors. Study information: HLA-typed donors were the source of about 85 million unique TCRs, which an early data release held.

In the PCR, 60 Vbeta and 13 Jbeta primers were used. Profiling relied on immunoSEQ multiplex PCR, and the TCRdb table lists in-frame clones only, not all of them. The sample yields 210,000 or so clones, roughly four fifths seen once. The sample was PBMCs. The receptor's source is a woman in her thirties in good health and CMV-seropositive.

The chain's CDR3 is CASSPRQVSNQPQHF. CDR3 in DNA: TGTGCCAGCTCACCGCGACAGGTTAGCAATCAGCCCCAGCATTTT. The V gene is TRBV18, the J gene TRBJ1-5; tentative D call: TRBD1 (6 bases). The CDR3 is 15 residues long. Germline values: CDR1 KGHSH, CDR2 LQKENI. The ends were cut back, 3 bases at V and 0 bases at J, with 9 bases in the middle.